Following are 9 T cell receptor beta chains from one sample sequenced in a study of cytomegalovirus exposure and HLA in healthy donors. Here immunoSEQ multiplex PCR was the method, and the copy in TCRdb shows in-frame clones only, minus some. The sample lists tens of thousands of clones, roughly 93% seen once, with approximately 3% in the top ten. Material for sequencing was PBMCs. These receptor sequences come from a woman in her late teens or twenties in good health and CMV-seropositive.

The CDR3 spells CAIRNRGEAFF. CDR3 in DNA: TGTGCCATCAGAAACAGGGGAGAAGCTTTCTTT. This chain uses TRBV10-3 with TRBJ1-1; TRBD1 aligns across 7 bases. V was clipped by 6 bases and J by 8 bases; unmatched bases: 3. Germline V gene sequence: CDR1 ENHRY, CDR2 SYGVKD. This CDR3 has 11 amino acids.

This sequence joins TRBV27 and TRBJ2-2; 7 bases agree with TRBD2. CDR3 length: 13 amino acids. The V gene end was trimmed by 5 bases and the J gene end by 9 bases; junction bases not matched to a gene: 6. Germline V CDR1 and CDR2: MNHEY, SMNVEV (reference sequence). The CDR3 reads CASSHRGVRELFF. The CDR3 DNA reads TGTGCCAGCAGTCACCGGGGGGTCCGGGAGCTGTTTTTT.

The chain has TRBV28 and TRBJ1-1; TRBD1 matches 8 bases. V lost 4 bases, J lost 0 bases, and 19 bases stayed unmatched. The CDR3 is 20 residues long. In germline, CDR1 is MDHEN, CDR2 SYDVKM. The CDR3 DNA is TGTGCCAGCAGTTGGACAGGGCCTGACACCTCTTTTCTCATGAACACTGAAGCTTTCTTT. Protein: CASSWTGPDTSFLMNTEAFF.

In DNA form, the CDR3 reads TGTGCCAGCAGCTACAGGGCCTCTGGGGCCAACGTCCTGACTTTC. Residues: CASSYRASGANVLTF. The chain carries TRBV7-3 and TRBJ2-6, with D maybe TRBD1 (6 bases). The length of the CDR3 is 15 residues. Germline-derived CDR1 and CDR2 are SGHTA and FQGTGA. V was trimmed by 4 bases and J by 0 bases, leaving 7 bases between them.

J is TRBJ2-3 and V is TRBV9, with 9 positions matching TRBD2. Germline CDR1 is SGDLS and CDR2 is YYNGEE. The CDR3 length is 15 residues. Losses at the gene ends were 1 base for V and 3 bases for J; bases not matched to a gene: 3. The CDR3 DNA is TGTGCCAGCAGCGTATTTACTAGCGGGACAGATACGCAGTATTTT. This encodes CASSVFTSGTDTQYF.

The chain has TRBV28 and TRBJ1-3; D not resolved. This CDR3 comprises 14 residues. The germline CDR1 and CDR2 sequences are MDHEN and SYDVKM. The germline V and J ends were trimmed by 4 bases and 2 bases, with 9 bases remaining between them. The CDR3: CASSYHRAGNTIYF. In DNA, the CDR3 is TGTGCCAGCAGTTACCACCGCGCTGGAAACACCATATATTTT.

V gene TRBV6-1 combines with J gene TRBJ2-7; TRBD1 aligns across 10 bases. This CDR3 comprises 14 residues. The V segment lost 5 bases and the J segment 4 bases; nucleotides outside the gene matches: 5. From germline, CDR1 is MNHNS and CDR2 SASEGT. The chain's CDR3 is CASSLRDRGYEQYF. In DNA, the CDR3 is TGTGCCAGCAGTCTACGGGACAGGGGTTACGAGCAGTACTTC.

A few counts support this clone. CDR3 amino acids: CASSQRGGRWNEQFF. CDR3 in DNA: TGTGCCAGCAGCCAGCGGGGGGGCCGATGGAATGAGCAGTTCTTC. The gene calls are TRBV7-2 and TRBJ2-1; 10 bases line up with TRBD2. The trim removed 5 bases at V and 7 bases at J, leaving 8 bases unmatched. This CDR3 comprises 15 residues. CDR1 SGHTA and CDR2 FQGNSA come from the germline V gene.

The genes are TRBV4-3 and TRBJ2-2; maybe TRBD1 (6 bases). Germline values: CDR1 LGHNA, CDR2 YSLEER. The V and J ends lost 0 bases and 4 bases respectively, with 6 bases between them. CDR3 length: 14 amino acids. The CDR3 DNA is TGCGCCAGCAGCCAAGACAGGGGCACCGGGGAGCTGTTTTTT. Its protein product is CASSQDRGTGELFF.